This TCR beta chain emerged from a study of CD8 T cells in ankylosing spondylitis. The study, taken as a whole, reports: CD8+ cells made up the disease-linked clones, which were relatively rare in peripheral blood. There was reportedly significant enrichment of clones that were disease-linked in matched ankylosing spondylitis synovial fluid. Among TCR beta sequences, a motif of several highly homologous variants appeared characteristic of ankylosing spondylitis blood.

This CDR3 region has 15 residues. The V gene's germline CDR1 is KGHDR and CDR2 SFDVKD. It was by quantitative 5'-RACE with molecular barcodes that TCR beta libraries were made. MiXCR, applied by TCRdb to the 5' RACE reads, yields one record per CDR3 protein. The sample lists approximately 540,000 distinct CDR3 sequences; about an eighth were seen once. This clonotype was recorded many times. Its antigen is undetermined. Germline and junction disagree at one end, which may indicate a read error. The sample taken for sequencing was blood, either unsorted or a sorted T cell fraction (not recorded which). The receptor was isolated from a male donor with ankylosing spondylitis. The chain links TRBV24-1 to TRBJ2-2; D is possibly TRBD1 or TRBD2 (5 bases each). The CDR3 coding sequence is TGTGCCACCCAGACTGGATGGGGGAACTCCGGGGAGCTGTTTTTT. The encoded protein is CATQTGWGNSGELFF.